This TCR beta chain was recorded in a study of blood T cell repertoires in COVID-19. The germline V and J ends were trimmed by 4 bases and 6 bases, with 25 bases remaining between them. The CDR3 covers 18 residues. CDR1 is MNHNS and CDR2 is SASEGT in the germline V gene. Measured with immunoSEQ multiplex PCR; TCRdb has only the in-frame clones, and not every one. The sample includes under 250,000 clones, about 82% of them seen just once. What was sequenced was peripheral blood. The chain uses TRBV6-1 and TRBJ2-1, with D possibly matching TRBD2 (6 bases). This receptor was taken from a man older than 75 with acute or convalescent COVID-19. CDR3 in DNA: TGTGCCAGCAGTGCGTATATCGGGACTGCCCCTCCTGGCAATGAGCAGTTCTTC. Translated, it gives CASSAYIGTAPPGNEQFF.